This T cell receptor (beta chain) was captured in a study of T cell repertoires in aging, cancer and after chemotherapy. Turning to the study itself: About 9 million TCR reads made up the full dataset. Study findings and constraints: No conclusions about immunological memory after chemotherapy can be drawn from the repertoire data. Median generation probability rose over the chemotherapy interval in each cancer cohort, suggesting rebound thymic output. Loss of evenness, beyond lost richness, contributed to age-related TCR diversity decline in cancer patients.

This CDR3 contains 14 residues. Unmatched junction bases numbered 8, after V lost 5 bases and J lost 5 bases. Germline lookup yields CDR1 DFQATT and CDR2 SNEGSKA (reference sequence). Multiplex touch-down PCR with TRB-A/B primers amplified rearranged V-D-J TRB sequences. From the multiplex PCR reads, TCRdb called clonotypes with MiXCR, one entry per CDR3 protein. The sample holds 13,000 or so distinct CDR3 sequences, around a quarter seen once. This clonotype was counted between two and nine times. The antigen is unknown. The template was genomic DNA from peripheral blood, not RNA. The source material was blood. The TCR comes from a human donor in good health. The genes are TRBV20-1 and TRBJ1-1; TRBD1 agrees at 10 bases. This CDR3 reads CSAQGGTGVTEAFF. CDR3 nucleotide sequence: TGCAGTGCTCAAGGGGGGACAGGGGTAACTGAAGCTTTCTTT.